The entry below describes one T cell receptor beta chain. The germline V gene has CDR1 SNHLY and CDR2 FYNNEI. V lost 5 bases to trimming and J lost 1 base, with 11 bases between them. The CDR3 has 14 residues. This sample was included in a study of PD-L1 blockade in urothelial cancer. Across the study: Patients started atezolizumab in about 2014, 1,200 mg intravenously every 3 weeks. About 85% of the roughly 30 patients comprised males who had bladder-origin urothelial cancer.

Clones were read by immunoSEQ multiplex PCR, and TCRdb kept only the in-frame ones, dropping some. The table records 60,000 to 85,000 clones, 87% of them present only once. Here the sequenced sample was PBMCs, taken around atezolizumab (anti-PD-L1) treatment. This clonotype originated in a woman between 65 and 79 years old with urothelial cancer. This rearrangement joins TRBV2 to TRBJ1-1, with D possibly being TRBD1 (5 bases). This CDR3 is CASSSHGQNTEAFF. The CDR3 nucleotides read TGTGCCAGCAGTTCCCATGGACAGAACACTGAAGCTTTCTTT.